This TCR beta chain was sequenced in a study of identical twins. A universal primer site was incorporated via template switching, and the cDNA contained unique molecular identifiers. TCRdb analysed the 5' RACE reads with MiXCR anew, one entry per CDR3 protein. The sample lists 400,000 to 550,000 distinct CDR3 sequences, roughly an eighth occurring once. The germline V gene has CDR1 SGHVS and CDR2 FNYEAQ. The CDR3 has 16 residues. The J segment lost 3 bases and the V segment lost 5 bases, leaving 10 bases of the junction unmatched. The study, taken as a whole, reports: The degree of excess twin sharing was weaker in beta out-of-frame sequences. Abundant beta clonotypes from cord blood had fewer insertions, unlike memory repertoires, which showed none. A cross-sectional statistical analysis, not follow-up of the same donors, supported the conclusions.

Details on this clonotype: What it recognizes is unknown.

These data were also reused for a study on yellow fever vaccine responses in identical twins.

V is TRBV7-6 and J is TRBJ2-1; 7 positions match TRBD2. This clonotype was sampled from a woman between 18 and 29 years old in good health. The sample taken for sequencing was CD4+ T cells sorted from blood. CDR3 bases: TGTGCCAGCAGCCCTACCGGGGGGTCGGGCTACAATGAGCAGTTCTTC. It encodes CASSPTGGSGYNEQFF.